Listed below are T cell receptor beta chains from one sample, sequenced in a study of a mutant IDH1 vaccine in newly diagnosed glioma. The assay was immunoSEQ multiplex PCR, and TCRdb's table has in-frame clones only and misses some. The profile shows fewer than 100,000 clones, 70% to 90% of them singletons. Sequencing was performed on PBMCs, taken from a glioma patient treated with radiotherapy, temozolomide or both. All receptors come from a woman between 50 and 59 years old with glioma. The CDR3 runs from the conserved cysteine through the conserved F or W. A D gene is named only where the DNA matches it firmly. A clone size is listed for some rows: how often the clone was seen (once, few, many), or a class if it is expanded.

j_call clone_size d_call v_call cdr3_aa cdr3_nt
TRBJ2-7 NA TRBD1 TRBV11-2 CASSSRRGLVIEQYF TGTGCCAGCAGCTCCCGCAGGGGGCTAGTGATCGAGCAGTACTTC
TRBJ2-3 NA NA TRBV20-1 CSARGTDTQYF TGCAGTGCCCGGGGGACAGATACGCAGTATTTT
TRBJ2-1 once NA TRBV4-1 CASTHEPTYNEQFF TGCGCCAGCACCCATGAACCCACCTACAATGAGCAGTTCTTC
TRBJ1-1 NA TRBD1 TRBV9 CASSALLTGGNTEAFF TGTGCCAGCAGCGCACTATTGACAGGGGGGAACACTGAAGCTTTCTTT
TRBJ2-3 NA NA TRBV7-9 CASSPITDTQYF TGTGCCAGCAGCCCCATCACAGATACGCAGTATTTT
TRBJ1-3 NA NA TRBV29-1 CSVGQAEGNTIYF TGCAGCGTTGGACAGGCCGAGGGAAACACCATATATTTT
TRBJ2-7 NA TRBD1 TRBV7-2 CASSLVATGQYEQYF TGTGCCAGCAGCTTAGTAGCGACAGGGCAGTACGAGCAGTACTTC
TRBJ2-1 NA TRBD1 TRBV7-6 CASSPWDRVHEQFF TGTGCCAGCAGCCCATGGGACAGGGTACATGAGCAGTTCTTC
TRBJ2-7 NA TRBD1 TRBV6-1 CASSDGTGGYEQYF TGTGCCAGCAGTGATGGGACAGGGGGCTACGAGCAGTACTTC
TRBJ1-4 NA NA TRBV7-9 CASSLYGVELFF TGTGCCAGCAGCTTATACGGGGTCGAACTGTTTTTT
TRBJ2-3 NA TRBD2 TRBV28 CASSLGTSGSMGTQYF TGTGCCAGCAGTTTAGGGACTAGCGGGAGTATGGGTACGCAGTATTTT
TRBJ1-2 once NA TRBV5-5 CASSHQSSGVNYGYTF TGTGCCAGCAGCCACCAATCCTCGGGTGTTAACTATGGCTACACCTTC
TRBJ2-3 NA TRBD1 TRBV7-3 CASSFTGTGRDTQYF TGTGCCAGCAGCTTTACCGGGACAGGGAGAGATACGCAGTATTTT
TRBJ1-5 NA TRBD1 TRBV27 CASRKDRALNQPQHF TGTGCCAGCAGAAAGGACAGGGCCCTAAATCAGCCCCAGCATTTT
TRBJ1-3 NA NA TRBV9 CASSVRALGSGNTIYF TGTGCCAGCAGCGTCAGAGCATTGGGCTCTGGAAACACCATATATTTT
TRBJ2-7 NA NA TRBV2 CASSDSAEQYF TGTGCCAGCAGTGATTCCGCCGAGCAGTACTTC
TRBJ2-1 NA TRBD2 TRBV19 CASLSGRAVGYNEQFF TGTGCCAGTCTTAGCGGGAGGGCGGTTGGGTACAATGAGCAGTTCTTC
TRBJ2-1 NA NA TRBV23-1 CASSQLARLRYNEQFF TGCGCCAGCAGTCAACTAGCGCGCCTTCGGTACAATGAGCAGTTCTTC
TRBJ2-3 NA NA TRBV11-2 CASSLSHGLDIAINTQYF TGTGCCAGCAGCTTATCCCATGGGCTAGATATTGCAATAAATACGCAGTATTTT
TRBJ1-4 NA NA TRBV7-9 CASSLFSDGPNEKLFF TGTGCCAGCAGCTTATTTTCGGACGGCCCGAATGAAAAACTGTTTTTT
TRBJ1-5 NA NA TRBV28 CASSSDGYQPQHF TGTGCCAGCAGTTCGGACGGCTATCAGCCCCAGCATTTT
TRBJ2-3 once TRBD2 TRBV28 CASSFHALGIQGGRTDTQYF TGTGCCAGCAGTTTCCATGCATTGGGGATACAGGGCGGGAGGACAGATACGCAGTATTTT
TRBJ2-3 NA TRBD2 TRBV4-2 CASSHFSGRIDTQYF TGTGCCAGCAGCCATTTTAGCGGGAGGATAGATACGCAGTATTTT
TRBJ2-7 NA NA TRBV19 CASSIARYEQYF TGTGCCAGTAGTATCGCCCGATACGAGCAGTACTTC
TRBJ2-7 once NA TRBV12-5 CASGLGIKASSYEQYF TGTGCTAGTGGTTTGGGAATTAAGGCCAGCTCCTACGAGCAGTACTTC
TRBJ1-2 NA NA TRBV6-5 CASSYSRGLGYGYTF TGTGCCAGCAGTTACTCTAGGGGTCTGGGCTATGGCTACACCTTC
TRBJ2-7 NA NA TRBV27 CASSADRGIYEQYF TGTGCCAGCAGTGCGGACCGAGGCATCTACGAGCAGTACTTC
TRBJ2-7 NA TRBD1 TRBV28 CASSSAGGTYEQYF TGTGCCAGCAGTTCGGCAGGGGGAACATACGAGCAGTACTTC
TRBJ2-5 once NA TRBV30 CAWEPGQRETQYF TGTGCCTGGGAGCCCGGACAGCGGGAGACCCAGTACTTC
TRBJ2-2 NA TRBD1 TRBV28 CASFDRGANTGELFF TGTGCCAGCTTCGACAGGGGCGCGAACACCGGGGAGCTGTTTTTT
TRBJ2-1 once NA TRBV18 CASSPPTATGGHEQFF TGTGCCAGCTCCCCACCGACCGCGACAGGAGGCCATGAGCAGTTCTTC